This T cell receptor beta chain was identified during a study of control samples from healthy donors and cancer patients. Some clones are missing from TCRdb's copy, which holds only in-frame ones; the method was immunoSEQ multiplex PCR. Of approximately 110,000 clones listed, roughly 90% were seen once; the top ten hold 7.8%. CDR3 length equals 14 residues. CDR1 LGHNT and CDR2 FRNRAP come from the germline V gene. V was clipped by 7 bases and J by 0 bases, with 13 bases between them. This clonotype was obtained from a woman aged 18-29 years in good health. The chain uses TRBV12-5 and TRBJ2-7, with D perhaps assigned TRBD1 or TRBD2 (6 bases each). The sample comprised blood. This chain's CDR3 is CASEGGFASYEQYF. CDR3 nucleotides: TGTGCTAGTGAGGGGGGCTTCGCCTCCTACGAGCAGTACTTC.